This T cell receptor (beta chain) was sequenced for a study of T cells in Graves' hyperthyroidism and ophthalmopathy. The authors deemed Graves' hyperthyroidism stable absent ophthalmopathy progression within 18 months. Researchers took RNA transcripts and amplified the TCR beta CDR3 regions from them. A first-round RT-PCR of the TCR CDR3 used the HTBI primer set. Each CDR3 protein is one row after TCRdb ran MiXCR on the multiplex PCR reads. The sample has 350,000 to 500,000 distinct CDR3 sequences, roughly 15% seen once. V lost 4 bases, J lost 3 bases, and 6 bases stayed unmatched. This CDR3 is built from 16 residues. CDR1 KGHDR and CDR2 SFDVKD come from the germline V gene. The count of this clonotype is one.

V usage is TRBV24-1 and J usage is TRBJ1-2, with TRBD1 identical over 11 bases. The TCR sequence derives from a woman aged 18-29 years with Graves' hyperthyroidism. Material: blood. The CDR3 is CATSEEGQGEDYGYTF. The CDR3 coding sequence is TGTGCCACCAGTGAGGAGGGACAGGGGGAGGACTATGGCTACACCTTC.